The rows below give T cell receptor beta chains drawn from one sample of a study of T cell responses to AZD1222 COVID-19 vaccine. Only in-frame clones appear in the TCRdb table, and some are missing; sequencing was by immunoSEQ multiplex PCR. The sample consists of 99,000 or so clones, roughly 87% of them appearing once. The specimen was peripheral blood, collected on day 0 of AZD1222 vaccination. The receptors were gathered from an adult in good health. Both conserved end residues are part of each CDR3.

v_call cdr3_length cdr3_aa
TRBV5-6 17 CASSQEGWTRPTYEQYF
TRBV29-1 13 CSVEQGMGQPQHF
TRBV18 15 CASSLLSQGNSPLHF
TRBV6-5 15 CASTRSPRSVYGYTF
TRBV4-1 14 CASSPEGYGEKLFF
TRBV28 14 CASSFGGAKNIQYF
TRBV6-2/TRBV6-3 12 CASSRIGDTQYF
TRBV6-2/TRBV6-3 15 CASSSVSRANTEAFF
TRBV2 14 CASDQGGSNQPQHF
TRBV7-9 13 CASSSGRAYEQYF
TRBV11-2 14 CASSFRDRGWGYTF
TRBV18 15 CASSPDRAINSPLHF
TRBV7-7 17 CASSPTTSGGLYNEQFF
TRBV7-3 14 CASSPTAHDRELFF
TRBV7-9 16 CASSLSSRGTPHEQYF
TRBV5-6 13 CASSWGRGTEAFF
TRBV11-2 16 CASTPRGGRATGELFF
TRBV6-2/TRBV6-3 16 CASSFFGRGAQNEQYF
TRBV6-5 14 CASSPFGTGNTIYF
TRBV5-4 14 CASSLGDPDEKLFF
TRBV30 17 CAWSGPRPKKVNTEAFF
TRBV7-3 16 CASSLTTSGSLKTQYF
TRBV18 14 CASSPGQGYTEAFF
TRBV4-1 17 CASSQRNRQGLNEKLFF
TRBV6-2/TRBV6-3 15 CASSWRGGSYNEQFF
TRBV30 14 CAWSPTGAGNTIYF
TRBV4-1 16 CASSQGAGGASDEQFF
TRBV6-5 14 CASSQGSANYGYTF
TRBV9 18 CASSVRDISGSFSDTQYF
TRBV9 14 CASSVGNSYNEQFF
TRBV9 16 CASSVGGARSTDTQYF
TRBV29-1 12 CSVERAGKEAFF
TRBV9 15 CASSPGTGYQETQYF
TRBV27 15 CASSFAGRTKNIQYF
TRBV18 15 CASSSPGFSETEAFF
TRBV6-2/TRBV6-3 17 CASSRGSFMGPNSPLHF
TRBV12-3/TRBV12-4 11 CASSLRAELFF
TRBV10-3 13 CAITKGVNTEAFF
TRBV6-6 13 CATGDRVDQPQHF
TRBV2 14 CASRQGGTNSPLHF
TRBV4-1 17 CASSQDPGLAGSYEQYF